This T cell receptor beta chain was captured by sequencing in a study of identical twins (dated by TCRdb to 2015 to 2016). Study-wide context: To test whether fetal clonotypes persist, the study used deep sequencing on TCR alpha and beta repertoires from monozygotic twins, unrelated adults of various ages, and cord blood. To rule out contamination, the twin experiments were replicated at different times with different library preparation protocols. Results and caveats for the whole study, not just this receptor: Out-of-frame TCR alpha sharing in monozygotic twins was systematically underestimated by recombination models, whereas sharing between unrelated individuals was in agreement with the recombination models. Compared with coincidental sharing between unrelated individuals, out-of-frame TCR alpha sequences shared between twins showed an excess of sequences with low generation probability. Abundant cord blood beta clonotypes had fewer insertions, young adult naive repertoires showed a similar but weaker trend, and memory repertoires showed no such trend. Because the same donors could not be followed over many years, the conclusions relied on cross-sectional statistical analysis. Zero-insertion analyses could be partly confounded by invariant T cells such as MAIT and iNKT, though diverse VJ usage argued against such confounding for most clonotypes. The excess sharing between twins in beta out-of-frame sequences was weaker because fewer shared sequences reduced the signal-to-noise ratio.

Every donor was a healthy Caucasian. The twin cohort comprised three pairs of female monozygotic twins, all aged roughly 18 to 30 years. Peripheral blood mononuclear cells were the source from which RNA for the TCR libraries was isolated. This clonotype was detected only a few times. Its antigen specificity is not known. Base qualities are not at hand, and no much larger clone is one base apart. To prepare the library, 5' RACE was applied. The sample was run on an Illumina HiSeq 2000. A universal primer binding site was introduced by template switching, and a unique molecular identifier was present in the final cDNA, enabling accurate counting of TCR cDNA molecules. First-strand cDNA for TCR alpha and beta chains was synthesized from specific primers in the conserved constant-segment region. Each cDNA library was double barcoded, with a SMART-Mk sample barcode plus Illumina barcodes, to control for contamination. TruSeq adapter sequences and Illumina sample barcodes were added in two successive PCR steps. The TCR alpha and beta cDNA libraries were sequenced on the Illumina HiSeq platform using custom primers. As for the authors' bioinformatics: Unique molecular identifiers were extracted from raw reads with MiGEC, and CDR3 positions were determined with MiXCR. For each individual, recombination models were inferred using an EM algorithm with the repgenHMM and IGoR tools. The analysis of shared clonotypes was done with the tcR package in R, with sharing normalized by the product of cloneset sizes. Out-of-frame nonproductive sequences were analyzed to study raw recombination free of thymic and clonal selection effects. TCRdb passed the public sequencing reads through fastp at Q25 and MiXCR, retaining productive beta sequences. Rows with one shared CDR3 protein collapse into an entry with the most common genes and DNA. Clone size and V and J calls follow TCRdb, not the original study. The sample profile shows approximately 600,000 distinct CDR3 sequences; under 8.5% of them were found once. Around 1.6% of the sample lies in the top ten.

The CDR3 measures 12 amino acids from cysteine to phenylalanine. Solely the CDR3 DNA is kept, with 36 bases framed from the first base. V loses 9 bases, J loses 9 bases, and the germline ends lie 14 bases apart. Via the germline V gene, CDR1 is KGHDR and CDR2 SFDVKD. Another study also made use of these data, one on yellow fever vaccine responses in identical twins. The second study, in turn, reports: According to the authors, in identical twins the way T cells responded to vaccination appeared partly convergent and partly personalized. In the study, vaccine-responding T cell clones were precisely tracked in identical twins.

The V gene is TRBV24-1 and the J gene is TRBJ2-1; the D gene is possibly TRBD1 or TRBD2, with 6 bases matching each. The sample was PBMCs. The source of this sequence is a woman between 18 and 29 years old in good health. The encoded CDR3 is CATSSRGLEQFF. DNA sequence: TGTGCCACCTCCAGCCGGGGGCTTGAGCAGTTCTTC.